Below are 7 T cell receptor beta chains sequenced from a single sample in a study of T cells after yellow fever vaccination. Each CDR3 protein is one row after TCRdb ran MiXCR on the 5' RACE reads. In the table there are about 580,000 distinct CDR3 sequences, roughly 17% of which are singletons. Sample: PBMCs, taken about 5 days after the first yellow fever vaccination. These TCRs come from a man between 18 and 29 years old who received the YFV17D yellow fever vaccine.

This clonotype turned up a few times. The rearrangement links TRBV5-1 to TRBJ2-1; 9 bases map to TRBD2. Trimming removed 0 bases from V and 8 bases from J; junction bases left unmatched: 9. Germline-derived CDR1 and CDR2 are SGHRS and YFSETQ. The CDR3 extends over 16 amino acids. The CDR3 protein is CASSLVAAGGPHEQFF. The CDR3 nucleotides read TGCGCCAGCAGCTTGGTGGCTGCGGGGGGGCCTCATGAGCAGTTCTTC. Full variable domain (remainder filled in from reference TRBV5-1 and TRBJ2-1): KAGVTQTPRYLIKTRGQQVTLSCSPISGHRSVSWYQQTPGQGLQFLFEYFSETQRNKGNFPGRFSGRQFSNSRSEMNVSTLELGDSALYLCASSLVAAGGPHEQFFGPGTRLTVL.

Written as DNA, the CDR3 is TGTGCCAGCAGCCAAGTAGGCGGGGGAGTGGCTTTCTTT. This codes for CASSQVGGGVAFF. This chain links TRBV3-1 with TRBJ1-1; maybe TRBD1 (5 bases). Germline loops: CDR1 LGHDT, CDR2 YNNKEL (reference sequence). The CDR3 is 13 amino acids. V was clipped by 1 base and J by 11 bases, with 14 bases between them.

This clonotype occurred a few times. The chain employs TRBV29-1 and TRBJ2-3; 11 nucleotides match TRBD2. Losses at the gene ends were 4 bases for V and 5 bases for J; bases not matched to a gene: 8. This CDR3 is 15 amino acids long. Germline CDR1 is SQVTM and CDR2 is ANQGSEA. CDR3 sequence reads: CSVGGLAAGGDTQYF. CDR3 sequence (DNA): TGCAGCGTTGGGGGACTAGCGGCGGGTGGAGATACGCAGTATTTT.

The V and J genes are TRBV7-9 and TRBJ2-1; D remains unclear. The V gene lost 1 base and the J gene lost 7 bases, with 14 bases spanning the gap. This CDR3 contains 15 residues. Germline CDR1 reads SEHNR; CDR2 reads FQNEAQ (reference sequence). CDR3 sequence reads: CASSLGAPIGNEQFF. The CDR3 coding sequence is TGTGCCAGCAGCTTAGGGGCGCCCATCGGGAATGAGCAGTTCTTC.

CDR3 coding DNA: TGTGCCATCACTGGGACTAGCGGGGGGGCCGTAAGTGAGCAGTTCTTC. Translating gives CAITGTSGGAVSEQFF. The rearrangement joins TRBV10-3 to TRBJ2-1; 16 bases fit TRBD2. V dropped 7 bases and J dropped 9; count of bases not matched to a gene: 9. Germline values: CDR1 ENHRY, CDR2 SYGVKD. This CDR3 comprises 16 residues.

This sequence joins TRBV7-7 and TRBJ2-1; TRBD2 aligns across 8 bases. J was trimmed by 7 bases and V by 5 bases; bases with no gene match: 16. The CDR3 consists of 17 residues. The V gene's germline CDR1 is SSHAT and CDR2 FNYEAQ (reference sequence). Here the CDR3 reads CASSATIAGSGPNEQFF. CDR3 bases: TGTGCCAGCAGCGCGACCATAGCGGGGTCCGGACCAAATGAGCAGTTCTTC. Full variable domain (rest looked up from reference TRBV7-7 and TRBJ2-1): GAGVSQSPRYKVTKRGQDVTLRCDPISSHATLYWYQQALGQGPEFLTYFNYEAQPDKSGLPSDRFSAERPEGSISTLTIQRTEQRDSAMYRCASSATIAGSGPNEQFFGPGTRLTVL.

The CDR3 nucleotides read TGTGCCAGCTCACCCCAATTGACTGAGAGCTACGAGCAGTACTTC. It encodes CASSPQLTESYEQYF. This chain connects TRBV18 to TRBJ2-7; unclear D gene. The V and J ends lost 3 bases and 3 bases respectively, with 15 bases between them. Germline values: CDR1 KGHSH, CDR2 LQKENI. The CDR3 consists of 15 residues.